This T cell receptor beta chain was profiled in a study of T-cell reconstitution after alpha-beta-depleted transplantation in children. Broader study findings: Several hundred graft clones that had expanded were reportedly the source of alpha-beta T cells about two months after transplant. There were some patients whose high TCRbeta diversity at day 60 came from surviving recipient T cells and thymic progenitors. T-cell counts and diversity at one year post-transplant came mainly from newly produced T cells.

Unique molecular identifiers featured in how the TCRbeta library was prepared. Using its own MiXCR run on the PCR reads, TCRdb lists one record per CDR3 protein. The table has roughly 280,000 distinct CDR3 sequences, around 10% seen once. This clonotype appeared many times. Its cognate antigen is unknown. The CDR3 contains 15 residues. Trimming took 0 bases from V and 2 from J, leaving 11 bases between them. Germline V gene data show CDR1 as SQVTM and CDR2 as ANQGSEA. V usage is TRBV29-1 and J usage is TRBJ2-1; the D gene could be TRBD1 or TRBD2 (6 bases each). The sequencing here drew on peripheral blood, taken 180 days after TCRalphabeta/CD19-depleted stem cell transplant. The TCR comes from a male patient aged 2 to 9 who had a stem cell transplant for chronic granulomatous disease, so the T cells may come from the graft donor. The CDR3: CSVEDEGGTYNEQFF. The CDR3, as DNA: TGCAGCGTTGAAGATGAAGGGGGGACCTACAATGAGCAGTTCTTC.